The source of this T cell receptor beta chain is a study of T-cell reconstitution after alpha-beta-depleted transplantation in children. General study points: Reportedly, alpha-beta T cells present about two months post-transplant originated from several hundred expanded clones of graft origin. Diversity and T-cell counts at one year after transplant derived mostly from new T cells.

This CDR3 is 13 amino acids long. Germline V gene lookup returns CDR1 MNHEY and CDR2 SVGAGI. Trimming left V 0 bases short and J 5 bases short, with 8 bases between. Unique molecular identifiers were used in preparing the TCRbeta library. TCRdb independently ran MiXCR on the PCR reads; one entry per CDR3 protein. The sample gives about 32,000 distinct CDR3 sequences, around 7% of which show up once; roughly 30% is in the top ten. This clonotype occurred many times. Its antigen is undetermined. The sequence came from a child less than two years old who had a stem cell transplant for acute myeloid leukemia, so the T cells may come from the graft donor. The chain has TRBV6-5 and TRBJ2-7; no clear D gene. The sequencing here drew on peripheral blood, taken 60 days after TCRalphabeta/CD19-depleted stem cell transplant. The CDR3 loop is CASSYSLVDEQYF. CDR3 DNA: TGTGCCAGCAGTTACTCCTTGGTGGACGAGCAGTACTTC.